This TCR beta chain came from a study of OX40 agonist ivuxolimab in advanced cancers. Notes on the research overall: Ivuxolimab was a fully human IgG2 agonistic monoclonal antibody targeting the costimulatory receptor OX40 (CD134). Partial responses occurred in three dose-escalation patients, of whom one had hepatocellular carcinoma and two had cutaneous melanoma. Prior anti-PD-1, anti-PD-L1 or anti-CTLA-4 therapy was permitted, and checkpoint inhibitors had been received by about 37% of dose-escalation patients. The paper covers the monotherapy dose-escalation part of the phase I ivuxolimab trial, which included N ≈ 52 patients. The purpose of peripheral TCRbeta sequencing was to test whether ivuxolimab changed TCR sequence diversity and led to clonal T-cell expansion. The dose-escalation cohort was roughly 87% male with a mean age of 60 years, ranging from roughly 23 to 79. Among the roughly 52 dose-escalation patients, about 20 had hepatocellular carcinoma, about 15 melanoma, 9 renal cell carcinoma and 9 head and neck cancer. Intravenous ivuxolimab was administered to patients every 2 weeks at six dose levels: 0.01, 0.1, 0.3, 1.5, 3 and 10 mg/kg.

A word on this clone: The antigen it binds to is not known. Base qualities were left out, and no much larger clone turns up one base away.

Findings and caveats that apply to the study as a whole: Low levels of normalized T-cell clonal expansion were also seen in some patients who did not respond. At doses of 0.1 to 3.0 mg/kg, clonal expansion of both CD4+ and CD8+ T cells in blood was seen between baseline and week 6. Antigen specificity was not determined for the clonally expanded peripheral T cells. After ivuxolimab, expanded clones were on average more numerous among CD8+ T cells than among CD4+ T cells. Partial responders in the 0.1-3.0 mg/kg groups had among the lowest normalized peripheral clonal expansion, especially among CD8+ T cells.

The CDR3 measures 13 amino acids from cysteine to phenylalanine. Kept here is only the CDR3 DNA, which spans 39 bases and is read in frame from base 1. The germline V gene gives CDR1 as SQVTM and CDR2 as ANQGSEA. The germline ends are 11 bases apart after V is trimmed by 7 bases and J by 0 bases. Patients with autoimmune disease history or receiving systemic immunosuppression were excluded from the trial. In every dose cohort, peripheral blood was drawn for TCR sequencing at baseline, cycle 4 day 1, and cycle 7 day 1. Samples were obtained from an open-label, multicenter, first-in-human phase I dose-escalation trial of ivuxolimab. Adults with locally advanced or metastatic head and neck squamous cell, hepatocellular, melanoma or renal cell carcinoma were enrolled in the trial. Before TCR sequencing, CD4+ and CD8+ T cells were separately sorted from peripheral blood. Genomic DNA was isolated from the sorted cells so that the TCRbeta CDR3 region could be sequenced. The immunoSEQ Assay was used to sequence the TCRbeta CDR3 regions. TCRdb provides this immuneACCESS table in a form limited to in-frame rearrangements. Some clones are lacking; in checked studies, under half of them reflect an unresolved V gene, and why the rest are absent is not known. For this sample the table gives approximately 58,000 clones, of which around 84% were detected only once. Of the sample, around 2.1% is held by the ten largest clones.

Sequencing used CD4+ or CD8+ T cells sorted from blood, obtained in a trial of the OX40 agonist ivuxolimab. This clonotype originated in an adult with an advanced solid tumor such as melanoma, head and neck, liver or kidney cancer. The chain is made from TRBV29-1 and TRBJ2-3; no D gene is confidently identified. The CDR3 has the sequence CSEQDPSTDTQYF. The sequenced DNA is TGCAGCGAACAAGACCCAAGCACAGATACGCAGTATTTT.